This record covers a single T cell receptor (beta chain). Its antigen is still unknown. Nothing much larger sits one base from this clone, and base qualities are not available. The donors were some 36 Caucasian individuals from Russia, aged roughly 6 to 100 years, who were systemically healthy. Each donor gave approximately 10 milliliters of peripheral blood, collected into EDTA-treated Vacutainer tubes. Ficoll-Paque density-gradient centrifugation was used to isolate PBMCs, with at least 6.5 million per sample. Total RNA, at least 6 micrograms per sample, was extracted from PBMCs with Trizol reagent. Naive CD45RAhigh/CD27high T cell percentages were measured by flow cytometry on a PBMC aliquot from every donor. The sample originates from a study of blood T cells in healthy people across ages (dated by TCRdb to 2014 to 2015). Turning to the overall study: Template switching captured roughly one uniquely barcoded TCR beta cDNA molecule per two T cells in model experiments. To avoid experimental bias, donors of different ages were randomly spread across the sequencing lanes. The study measured age-related changes in TCR beta repertoire diversity using deep sequencing normalized with unique cDNA molecular identifiers. For two donors (one aged 18 to 29 and one aged 80 or older), the study analyzed two additional independent replicas of 1 million unique cDNA reads from the same blood draw. The donors were divided into four age groups: young (average 16 years), middle-aged (about 40), aged (62) and long-lived (roughly 82). Summary of the overall study and its limitations: Observed TCR beta diversity per million T cells fell roughly linearly with age, and a significant reduction was already apparent by age roughly 40. Because donor CMV infection status was unknown, age-related changes in expanded clonotypes were potentially confounded. The long-lived group showed more naive CD4+ T cells, fewer expanded clones and increased TCR diversity than the aged group, suggesting age selection. Observed TCR beta diversity correlated strongly with the percentage of naive T cells measured by flow cytometry. Since profiling was done on bulk unsorted PBMCs, naive and antigen-experienced compartments could not be conclusively compared. Total diversity estimates from one million sequenced T cells were considered lower bounds and underestimates.

There are 15 amino acids in the CDR3, from cysteine to phenylalanine inclusive. Only CDR3 DNA remains: 45 bases, in frame from the first base. Taken from the germline V gene, the CDR1 and CDR2 loops are LGHNA and YSLEER. Clipping removes 1 base from V and 2 bases from J, with 5 as the unmatched junction base count. Library method: 5' RACE. The sample was run on an Illumina HiSeq 2500. A second PCR of roughly 7 to 11 cycles was performed with a sample-barcoded 5' primer and a J-beta primer mix. Each TCR beta cDNA molecule received a unique molecular identifier from a template-switch 5' adaptor carrying 12 random nucleotides. Each sample yielded at least 2.5 million CDR3-containing paired-end reads. First-strand cDNA synthesis was performed from all RNA using the Mint cDNA synthesis kit, with priming by a TRBC-specific oligonucleotide. Following uracil-DNA glycosylase treatment, a first 18-cycle PCR with universal primers M1SS and BC2_uni_R was performed on all cDNA. On the authors' methods: For normalization, 1 million high-quality reads were randomly selected from each sample, with every read carrying a distinct molecular identifier. Reads with shared molecular identifiers were discarded instead of being binned into consensus sequences. MiTCR, run with a Q25 quality threshold and the strictest error-elimination algorithm, handled CDR3 identification, clonotype clustering and error correction. A nonparametric unseen species model with Euler transformation was used to estimate lower-bound total TCR beta diversity. The raw public reads went through TCRdb reprocessing: fastp at Q25, MiXCR clone calling, in-frame beta chains kept. Rows are combined by CDR3 protein, so each entry shows the most common genes and DNA. The V and J calls here are based on TCRdb, not the publication. This sample comprises about 1.5 million distinct CDR3 sequences, roughly two fifths of them detected only once. Of the sample, about 4% falls within the top ten clones.

Rearrangement joined TRBV4-3 to TRBJ2-7; the central 7 bases match TRBD1. The clonotype comes from a young woman in good health. The specimen was blood. The DNA is TGCGCCAGCAGCCAAGGATACAGGGGAACCTACGAGCAGTACTTC. This is translated as CASSQGYRGTYEQYF.